This TCR beta chain derives from a study of spatial heterogeneity in lung cancer. Study-wide findings and caveats: For expanded intratumoral alpha and beta TCRs, counts tracked tumor mutation counts.

This clonotype was recorded at least ten times. The antigen is not known. MiXCR, run by TCRdb on the 5' RACE reads, gives a single entry per CDR3 protein. The table records 17,000 or so distinct CDR3 sequences, roughly 5.7% of them present only once. Time point noted: sample taken at primary tumor resection. From germline, CDR1 is MNHEY and CDR2 SVGEGT. The CDR3 runs to 12 residues. With 5 bases removed from V and 3 bases from J, the gap between germline ends came to 8 bases. This rearrangement joins TRBV6-2 or TRBV6-3 to TRBJ2-7; no clear D. The sequenced sample was lung tumor tissue, obtained at surgery. The receptor was derived from a male donor with early-stage non-small cell lung cancer. CDR3 bases: TGTGCCAGCAGTCCGCGCGACTACGAGCAGTACTTC. The encoded protein is CASSPRDYEQYF.